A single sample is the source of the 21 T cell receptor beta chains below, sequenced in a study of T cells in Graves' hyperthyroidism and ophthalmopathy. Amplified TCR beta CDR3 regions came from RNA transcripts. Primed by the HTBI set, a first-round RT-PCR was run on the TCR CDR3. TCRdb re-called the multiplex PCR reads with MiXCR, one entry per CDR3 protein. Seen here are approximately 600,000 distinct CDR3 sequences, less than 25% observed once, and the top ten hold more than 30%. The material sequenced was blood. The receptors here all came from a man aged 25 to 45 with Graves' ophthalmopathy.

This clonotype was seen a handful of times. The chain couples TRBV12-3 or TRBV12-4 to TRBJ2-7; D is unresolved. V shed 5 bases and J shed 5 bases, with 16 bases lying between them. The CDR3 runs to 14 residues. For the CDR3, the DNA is TGTGCCAGCAGTCCTCGGCCTAATGGCGACGAGCAGTACTTC. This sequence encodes CASSPRPNGDEQYF.

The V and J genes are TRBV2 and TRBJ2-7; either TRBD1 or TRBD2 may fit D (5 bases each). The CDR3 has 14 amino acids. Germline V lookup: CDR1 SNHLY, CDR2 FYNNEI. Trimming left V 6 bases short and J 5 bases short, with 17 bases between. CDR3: CASRGREFPNEQYF. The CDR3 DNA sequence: TGTGCCAGCAGGGGCAGGGAGTTTCCTAACGAGCAGTACTTC. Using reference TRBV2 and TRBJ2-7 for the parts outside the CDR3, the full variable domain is EPEVTQTPSHQVTQMGQEVILRCVPISNHLYFYWYRQILGQKVEFLVSFYNNEISEKSEIFDDQFSVERPDGSNFTLKIRSTKLEDSAMYFCASRGREFPNEQYFGPGTRLTVT.

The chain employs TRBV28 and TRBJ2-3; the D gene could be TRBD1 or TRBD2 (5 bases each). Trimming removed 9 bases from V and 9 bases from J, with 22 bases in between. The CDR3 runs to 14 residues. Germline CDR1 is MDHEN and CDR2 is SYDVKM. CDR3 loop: CASTPGPQRITQYF. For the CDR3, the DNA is TGTGCCAGTACCCCGGGACCCCAAAGGATCACGCAGTATTTT.

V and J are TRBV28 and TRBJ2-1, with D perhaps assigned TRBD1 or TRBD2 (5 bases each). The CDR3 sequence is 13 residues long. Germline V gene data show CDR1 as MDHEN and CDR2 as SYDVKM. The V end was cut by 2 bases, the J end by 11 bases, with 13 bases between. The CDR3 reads CASSLPGTRQQFF. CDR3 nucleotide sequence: TGTGCCAGCAGTTTACCCGGGACCCGGCAGCAGTTCTTC. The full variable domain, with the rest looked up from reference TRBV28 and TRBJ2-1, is DVKVTQSSRYLVKRTGEKVFLECVQDMDHENMFWYRQDPGLGLRLIYFSYDVKMKEKGDIPEGYSVSREKKERFSLILESASTNQTSMYLCASSLPGTRQQFFGPGTRLTVL.

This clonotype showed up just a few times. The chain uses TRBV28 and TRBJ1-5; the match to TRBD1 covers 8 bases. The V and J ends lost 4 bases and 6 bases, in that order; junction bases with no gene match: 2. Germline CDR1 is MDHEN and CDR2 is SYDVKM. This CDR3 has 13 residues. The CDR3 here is CASSSDRVQPQHF. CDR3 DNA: TGTGCCAGCAGTTCGGACAGGGTTCAGCCCCAGCATTTT.

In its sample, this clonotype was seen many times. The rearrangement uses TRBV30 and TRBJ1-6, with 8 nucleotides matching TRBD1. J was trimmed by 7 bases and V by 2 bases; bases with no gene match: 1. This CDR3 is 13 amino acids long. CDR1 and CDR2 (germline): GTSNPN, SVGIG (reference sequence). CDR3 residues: CAWSWDRNSPLHF. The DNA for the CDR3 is TGTGCCTGGAGTTGGGACAGGAATTCACCCCTCCACTTT.

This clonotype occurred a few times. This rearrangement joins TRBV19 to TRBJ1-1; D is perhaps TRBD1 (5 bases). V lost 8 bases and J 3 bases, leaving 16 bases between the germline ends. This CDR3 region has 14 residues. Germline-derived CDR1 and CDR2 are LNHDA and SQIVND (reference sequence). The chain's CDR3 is CASALRQTDTEAFF. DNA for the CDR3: TGTGCCAGTGCCCTGCGACAGACTGACACTGAAGCTTTCTTT.

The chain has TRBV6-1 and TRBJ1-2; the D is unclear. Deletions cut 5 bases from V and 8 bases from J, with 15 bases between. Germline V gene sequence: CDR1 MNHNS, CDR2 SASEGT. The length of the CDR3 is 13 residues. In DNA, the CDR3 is TGTGCCAGCAGTATATCAAGGGCTTGGGGCTACACCTTC. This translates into CASSISRAWGYTF.

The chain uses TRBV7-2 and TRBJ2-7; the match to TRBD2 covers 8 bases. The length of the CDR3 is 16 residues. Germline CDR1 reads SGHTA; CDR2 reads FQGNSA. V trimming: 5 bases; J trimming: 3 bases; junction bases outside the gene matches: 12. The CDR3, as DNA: TGTGCCAGCAGCCTCGCACGGGAGGGAGATCGCTACGAGCAGTACTTC. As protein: CASSLAREGDRYEQYF.

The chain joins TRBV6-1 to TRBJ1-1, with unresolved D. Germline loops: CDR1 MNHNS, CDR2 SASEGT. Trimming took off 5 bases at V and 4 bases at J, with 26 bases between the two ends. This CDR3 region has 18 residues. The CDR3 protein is CASSPRETRAAARTEAFF. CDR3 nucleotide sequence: TGTGCCAGCAGTCCGCGGGAAACGCGGGCCGCGGCGCGCACTGAAGCTTTCTTT.

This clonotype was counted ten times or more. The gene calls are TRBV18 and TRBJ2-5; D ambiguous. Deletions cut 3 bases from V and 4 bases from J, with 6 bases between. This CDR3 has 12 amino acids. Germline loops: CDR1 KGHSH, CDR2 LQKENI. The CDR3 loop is CASSPDAETQYF. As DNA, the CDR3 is TGTGCCAGCTCACCGGATGCAGAGACCCAGTACTTC.

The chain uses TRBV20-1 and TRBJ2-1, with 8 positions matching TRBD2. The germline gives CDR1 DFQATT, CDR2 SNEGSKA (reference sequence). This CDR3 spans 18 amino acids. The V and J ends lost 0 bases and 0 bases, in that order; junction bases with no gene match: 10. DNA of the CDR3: TGCAGTGCTAGAGAGTTGGGTAGCGGGAAGGCCTCCTACAATGAGCAGTTCTTC. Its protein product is CSARELGSGKASYNEQFF.

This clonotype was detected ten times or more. CDR3 coding DNA: TGCAGTGCTAGATTGCCGGGATCTGCGCAGTACTTC. It codes for CSARLPGSAQYF. The chain links TRBV20-1 to TRBJ2-7, with a weak D call TRBD2 (5 bases). V dropped 2 bases and J dropped 9 bases, with 14 bases sitting between them. The CDR3 spans 12 residues. CDR1 and CDR2 (germline): DFQATT, SNEGSKA (reference sequence).

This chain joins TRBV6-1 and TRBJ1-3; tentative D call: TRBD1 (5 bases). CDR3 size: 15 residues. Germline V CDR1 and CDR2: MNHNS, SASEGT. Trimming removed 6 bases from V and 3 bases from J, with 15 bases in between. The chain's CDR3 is CASSRSGTSGNTIYF. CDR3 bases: TGTGCCAGCAGCAGATCCGGGACGAGTGGAAACACCATATATTTT.

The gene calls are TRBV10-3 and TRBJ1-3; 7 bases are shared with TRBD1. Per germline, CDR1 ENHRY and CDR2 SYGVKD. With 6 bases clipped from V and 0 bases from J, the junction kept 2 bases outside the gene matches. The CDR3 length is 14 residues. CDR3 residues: CAIRGTDSGNTIYF. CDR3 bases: TGTGCCATCAGGGGGACAGACTCTGGAAACACCATATATTTT.

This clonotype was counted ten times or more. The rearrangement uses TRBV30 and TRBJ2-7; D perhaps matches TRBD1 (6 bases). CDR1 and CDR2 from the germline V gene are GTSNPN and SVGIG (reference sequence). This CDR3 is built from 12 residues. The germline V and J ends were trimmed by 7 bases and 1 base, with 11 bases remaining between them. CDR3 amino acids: CALQGSSYEQYF. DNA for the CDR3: TGTGCCTTACAGGGATCATCCTACGAGCAGTACTTC.

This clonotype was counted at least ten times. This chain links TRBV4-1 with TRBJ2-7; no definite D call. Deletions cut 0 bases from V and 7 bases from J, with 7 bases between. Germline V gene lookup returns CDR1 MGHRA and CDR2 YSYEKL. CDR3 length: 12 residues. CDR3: CASSQDGVEQYF. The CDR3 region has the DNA TGCGCCAGCAGCCAAGATGGTGTGGAGCAGTACTTC.

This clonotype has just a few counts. CDR3 region: CATQAGEGETQYF. The CDR3 region has the DNA TGTGCCACCCAAGCCGGGGAGGGAGAGACCCAGTACTTC. This chain uses TRBV28 with TRBJ2-5; 7 nucleotides line up with TRBD2. V lost 10 bases, J lost 4 bases, and 9 bases stayed unmatched. The CDR3 runs 13 residues. Germline values: CDR1 MDHEN, CDR2 SYDVKM.

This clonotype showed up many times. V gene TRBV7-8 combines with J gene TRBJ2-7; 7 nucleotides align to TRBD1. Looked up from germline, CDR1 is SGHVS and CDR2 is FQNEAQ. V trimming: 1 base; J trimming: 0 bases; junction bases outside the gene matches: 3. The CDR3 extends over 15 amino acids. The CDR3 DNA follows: TGTGCCAGCAGCTTAGAGGGGGCTTTCTCCTACGAGCAGTACTTC. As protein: CASSLEGAFSYEQYF.

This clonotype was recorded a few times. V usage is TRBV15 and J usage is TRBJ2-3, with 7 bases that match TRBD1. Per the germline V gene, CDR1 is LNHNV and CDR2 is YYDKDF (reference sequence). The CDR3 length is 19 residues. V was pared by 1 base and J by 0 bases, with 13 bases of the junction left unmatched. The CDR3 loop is CATSRAGTVRDSSTDTQYF. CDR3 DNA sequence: TGTGCCACCAGCAGAGCCGGGACAGTCCGAGACTCTAGCACAGATACGCAGTATTTT.

The CDR3, as DNA: TGTGCCTGGAGTGAAAGACCGGGGCCCCCCTACGAGCAGTACTTC. Translation: CAWSERPGPPYEQYF. J is TRBJ2-7 and V is TRBV30; the D call may be TRBD1 or TRBD2 (5 bases each). Germline V gene data show CDR1 as GTSNPN and CDR2 as SVGIG (reference sequence). The V gene lost 1 base and the J gene lost 2 bases, with 15 bases spanning the gap. The CDR3 loop spans 15 amino acids.